The source of this TCR beta chain is a study of CD8+ T cells in alopecia areata. Study summary: Scoring treated patients' severity relied on the percentage of scalp area affected. Points from the study as a whole: Throughout tofacitinib, many expanded lesional clones continued to persist in scalp and blood. Across lesional scalp, and particularly alopecia totalis/universalis, clonality surpassed that of normal scalp.

RNA extraction and reverse transcription yielded cDNA as sequencing template. Clones were read by immunoSEQ multiplex PCR, and TCRdb kept only the in-frame ones, dropping some. Of around 190,000 clones listed, 64% were seen once; the top ten hold more than 3.5%. Treatment here: oral pan-JAK inhibitor, 5-10 mg twice daily. This clone has a single count. Its target is unknown. Germline CDR1 is SEHNR and CDR2 is FQNEAQ (reference sequence). CDR3 length: 14 amino acids. The V end was cut by 5 bases, the J end by 1 base, with 11 bases between. Sequencing was performed on CD4+ T cells sorted from blood, taken at week 4, from a patient treated with tofacitinib. The sequence came from a human donor with alopecia areata. The rearrangement uses TRBV7-9 and TRBJ1-1, with D hard to call. CDR3 nucleotide sequence: TGTGCCAGCAGCCAAGAGTTGGGGAACACTGAAGCTTTCTTT. It codes for CASSQELGNTEAFF. Combining the CDR3 with reference TRBV7-9 and TRBJ1-1 gives the whole variable domain DTGVSQNPRHKITKRGQNVTFRCDPISEHNRLYWYRQTLGQGPEFLTYFQNEAQLEKSRLLSDRFSAERPKGSFSTLEIQRTEQGDSAMYLCASSQELGNTEAFFGQGTRLTVV.